A single sample gave rise to the 21 T cell receptor beta chains below, sequenced in a study of blood T cell repertoires in COVID-19. Assay used: immunoSEQ multiplex PCR; TCRdb lists only in-frame clones, some missing. The repertoire holds over 250,000 clones, roughly 80% seen once, with about 4% in the top ten. The specimen sequenced was PBMCs or T cells enriched from blood (not recorded which). These receptors all come from a man aged 25-45 years with acute COVID-19.

V gene TRBV5-4 combines with J gene TRBJ2-3; D remains ambiguous. There are 17 residues in the CDR3. Per germline, CDR1 SGHNT and CDR2 YYREEE (reference sequence). V was clipped by 4 bases and J by 5 bases, with 23 bases between them. CDR3 loop: CASSLPPKLQSGDTQYF. The CDR3 coding sequence is TGTGCCAGCAGCCTCCCCCCTAAACTTCAAAGTGGAGATACGCAGTATTTT.

This chain joins TRBV27 and TRBJ1-1; tentative D call: TRBD1 (5 bases). V lost 0 bases, J lost 0 bases, and 8 bases lay in between. Looked up from germline, CDR1 is MNHEY and CDR2 is SMNVEV (reference sequence). The CDR3 spans 15 residues. The CDR3 sequence: CASSLSTEMNTEAFF. The CDR3 DNA reads TGTGCCAGCAGTTTATCGACAGAAATGAACACTGAAGCTTTCTTT.

The chain joins TRBV11-3 to TRBJ2-2, with unresolved D. The germline CDR1 and CDR2 sequences are SGHNT and YENEEA. Trimming cost V 1 base and J 3 bases, with 3 bases left between them. This CDR3 spans 13 amino acids. This CDR3 is CASSLGDTGELFF. The CDR3 nucleotides are TGTGCCAGCAGCTTAGGAGACACCGGGGAGCTGTTTTTT.

This clone showed up just once. This rearrangement joins TRBV14 to TRBJ1-3; D perhaps matches TRBD1 (5 bases). Germline V gene lookup returns CDR1 SGHDN and CDR2 FVKESK. Deletions cut 4 bases from V and 8 bases from J, with 9 bases between. The CDR3 has 12 residues. This CDR3 reads CASSRGVDTIYF. The CDR3 DNA is TGTGCCAGCAGCCGGGGGGTAGACACCATATATTTT.

The chain has TRBV6-1 and TRBJ1-2; D not resolved. Deletions cut 3 bases from V and 4 bases from J, with 9 bases between. CDR3 length: 13 amino acids. Germline V gene data show CDR1 as MNHNS and CDR2 as SASEGT. The CDR3 here is CASSEPAFYGYTF. The CDR3 DNA sequence: TGTGCCAGCAGTGAGCCCGCGTTCTATGGCTACACCTTC.

This clone has only one observation. The genes are TRBV10-2 and TRBJ2-7; perhaps TRBD2 as D (6 bases). In germline, CDR1 is WSHSY, CDR2 SAAADI. This CDR3 region has 13 residues. V lost 0 bases and J 7 bases, leaving 10 bases between the germline ends. The CDR3 sequence: CASSESGGWEQYV. CDR3 nucleotides: TGCGCCAGCAGTGAGTCGGGGGGTTGGGAGCAGTACGTC.

The chain recombines TRBV19 with TRBJ2-3; TRBD1 matches 10 bases. The CDR3 totals 14 residues. Per germline, CDR1 LNHDA and CDR2 SQIVND (reference sequence). J gave up 4 bases and V 7 bases, and 5 bases lay outside the gene matches. The CDR3 DNA follows: TGTGCCAGTAAACAGACAGGGGGCGCAGATACGCAGTATTTT. This translates into CASKQTGGADTQYF.

Comment on this clone: An end of the junction does not agree with germline; a read error may underlie this. V gene TRBV5-1 combines with J gene TRBJ1-2, with D possibly TRBD1 on 6 matching bases. CDR3 length: 13 residues. Germline values: CDR1 SGHRS, CDR2 YFSETQ. CDR3 sequence (DNA): TGTGCCAGCAGCTGGGACAAATCGTATGGCTACACCTTC. As protein: CASSWDKSYGYTF.

The V and J genes are TRBV2 and TRBJ2-1, with D possibly being TRBD2 (6 bases). The CDR3 loop spans 14 amino acids. V lost 8 bases to trimming and J lost 8 bases, with 19 bases between them. CDR1 is SNHLY and CDR2 is FYNNEI in the germline V gene. The CDR3 spells CASVVGLRADEQFF. The CDR3 region has the DNA TGTGCCAGCGTGGTGGGACTTCGTGCCGATGAGCAGTTCTTC.

For this clone: The junction does not match germline at one end; this may be a read error. The rearrangement uses TRBV5-1 and TRBJ2-1; 7 bases match TRBD2. Germline CDR1 reads SGHRS; CDR2 reads YFSETQ. This CDR3 spans 16 amino acids. The CDR3 DNA reads as TGTGCCAGCAGCTTGGAACGGCTAGCGGCCTACAATGAGCAGTTCTTC. Its protein is CASSLERLAAYNEQFF. Variable domain in full (rest from reference TRBV5-1 and TRBJ2-1): KAGVTQTPRYLIKTRGQQVTLSCSPISGHRSVSWYQQTPGQGLQFLFEYFSETQRNKGNFPGRFSGRQFSNSRSEMNVSTLELGDSALYLCASSLERLAAYNEQFFGPGTRLTVL.

As to this clone: Other DNA variants within this sample encode the same CDR3. The chain has TRBV5-8 and TRBJ1-1; possible D gene TRBD1, 5 bases. The CDR3 has 14 amino acids. Per the germline V gene, CDR1 is SGHTS and CDR2 is YDEGEE. With 0 bases removed from V and 1 base from J, the gap between germline ends came to 7 bases. CDR3 region: CASSLGGPNTEAFF. The CDR3 DNA is TGTGCCAGCAGCTTGGGGGGCCCGAACACTGAAGCTTTCTTT.

The V and J genes are TRBV19 and TRBJ2-4; TRBD1 aligns across 10 bases. The CDR3 spans 14 residues. CDR1 is LNHDA, CDR2 SQIVND, per germline (reference sequence). The ends lost 9 bases at V and 9 bases at J; junction bases unmatched: 11. The CDR3 sequence is CASLGTGQGSIQYF. The CDR3 nucleotides read TGTGCCAGCCTGGGTACGGGACAGGGGAGCATTCAGTACTTC.

The rearrangement joins TRBV6-4 to TRBJ2-1, with TRBD1 identical over 9 bases. This CDR3 comprises 16 residues. Germline V CDR1 and CDR2: MRHNA, SNTAGT. Unmatched junction bases numbered 0, after V lost 0 bases and J lost 0 bases. The CDR3 spells CASSDSTGGSYNEQFF. As DNA, the CDR3 is TGTGCCAGCAGTGACTCGACAGGGGGCTCCTACAATGAGCAGTTCTTC.

About this clone itself: One end of the junction fails to match germline, which may point to a read error. The genes are TRBV5-1 and TRBJ2-1; 9 nucleotides line up with TRBD1. In germline, CDR1 is SGHRS, CDR2 YFSETQ. The CDR3 totals 16 residues. CDR3 sequence (DNA): TGTGCCAGCAGCAGCAATCCGGGACAGGGTAGCAATGAGCAGTTCTTC. This translates into CASSSNPGQGSNEQFF.

The chain employs TRBV3-1 (or the pseudogene TRBV3-2) and TRBJ1-6; 7 nucleotides match TRBD1. The CDR3 is 15 residues long. Germline loops: CDR1 LGHDT, CDR2 YNNKEL (reference sequence). Losses at the gene ends were 4 bases for V and 7 bases for J; bases not matched to a gene: 7. The CDR3 DNA reads TGTGCCAGCAGCCCGACAGGGTCTAGCAATTCACCCCTCCACTTT. Its protein is CASSPTGSSNSPLHF.

The chain combines TRBV6-5 with TRBJ2-7; possibly TRBD1 for D (5 bases). Trimming stripped 0 bases from V and 2 bases from J, with 11 bases between. Germline lookup yields CDR1 MNHEY and CDR2 SVGAGI. The CDR3 covers 15 residues. DNA for the CDR3: TGTGCCAGCAGTTACTCGGCGGACACTACCTACGAGCAGTACGTC. It codes for CASSYSADTTYEQYV.

For this clone: At one end the junction does not follow the germline gene, possibly because of a read error. The rearrangement joins TRBV5-1 to TRBJ2-1, with 8 positions matching TRBD1. Germline V gene data show CDR1 as SGHRS and CDR2 as YFSETQ. CDR3 length equals 14 residues. CDR3 region: CASSPGQGAREQFF. The CDR3 coding sequence is TGTGCCAGCAGCCCGGGCCAGGGGGCGAGGGAGCAGTTCTTC.

The genes are TRBV13 and TRBJ2-3; 9 bases are shared with TRBD1. Germline V gene lookup returns CDR1 PRHDT and CDR2 FYEKMQ (reference sequence). Trimming at V came to 4 bases and at J to 8 bases, leaving 13 bases not matched to a gene. This CDR3 comprises 16 residues. The CDR3 sequence is CASSSITGQGGATQYF. The CDR3 DNA sequence: TGTGCCAGCAGCTCTATTACGGGACAGGGTGGGGCTACGCAGTATTTT.

The rearrangement joins TRBV19 to TRBJ2-7, with 12 bases matching TRBD2. V was clipped by 5 bases and J by 5 bases; unmatched bases: 7. The CDR3 covers 15 residues. Germline-derived CDR1 and CDR2 are LNHDA and SQIVND (reference sequence). The CDR3 loop reads CASSPGLAGPDEQYV. DNA of the CDR3: TGTGCCAGTAGTCCGGGACTAGCGGGCCCTGACGAGCAGTACGTC.

The J gene is TRBJ1-5, the V gene TRBV27; the match to TRBD1 covers 9 bases. Germline trimming cut 6 bases from V and 1 base from J; bases unmatched to any gene: 7. The germline CDR1 and CDR2 sequences are MNHEY and SMNVEV (reference sequence). The CDR3 sequence is 16 residues long. This CDR3 is CASSLPGQGSNQPQHF. The CDR3 DNA reads as TGTGCCAGCAGCCTGCCGGGACAGGGAAGCAATCAGCCCCAGCATTTT.

The chain uses TRBV28 and TRBJ2-1, with a tentative D call TRBD2 (6 bases). V dropped 4 bases and J dropped 1 base, with 11 bases sitting between them. Germline CDR1 and CDR2: MDHEN and SYDVKM. This CDR3 spans 15 amino acids. DNA for the CDR3: TGTGCCAGCAGTTACTACGGGGGATCCTACAATGAGCAGTTCTTC. It is translated as CASSYYGGSYNEQFF.